This TCR beta chain was sequenced during a study of blood T cell repertoires in COVID-19. The wider study: Some COVID-19 samples were acute and others convalescent; all came from the United States, Italy and Spain. The analysed material was cDNA or gDNA that came from T cells, B-cell-depleted T cells, or PBMCs.

V was shortened by 1 base and J by 3 bases, with 12 bases between the two germline ends. Per the germline V gene, CDR1 is KGHSH and CDR2 is LQKENI. The CDR3 totals 15 residues. As handled by the study authors: Estimation of nucleated cell counts relied on the amplification of reference gene primers. Produced via immunoSEQ multiplex PCR; TCRdb's table is partial and in-frame only. V and J calls plus clone size are reproduced from that table; the DNA served to infer D and trimming. The sample records some 170,000 clones, around 90% being singletons. This TCR came from a woman aged 50 to 60 with acute or convalescent COVID-19. J is TRBJ1-1 and V is TRBV18; D possibly corresponds to TRBD1 (5 bases). The sample was peripheral blood. The CDR3 region has the DNA TGTGCCAGCTCACCACGGGCCCCGGGGGACACTGAAGCTTTCTTT. Translating it yields CASSPRAPGDTEAFF. Supplemented by reference TRBV18 and TRBJ1-1, the full variable domain reads NAGVMQNPRHLVRRRGQEARLRCSPMKGHSHVYWYRQLPEEGLKFMVYLQKENIIDESGMPKERFSAEFPKEGPSILRIQQVVRGDSAAYFCASSPRAPGDTEAFFGQGTRLTVV.